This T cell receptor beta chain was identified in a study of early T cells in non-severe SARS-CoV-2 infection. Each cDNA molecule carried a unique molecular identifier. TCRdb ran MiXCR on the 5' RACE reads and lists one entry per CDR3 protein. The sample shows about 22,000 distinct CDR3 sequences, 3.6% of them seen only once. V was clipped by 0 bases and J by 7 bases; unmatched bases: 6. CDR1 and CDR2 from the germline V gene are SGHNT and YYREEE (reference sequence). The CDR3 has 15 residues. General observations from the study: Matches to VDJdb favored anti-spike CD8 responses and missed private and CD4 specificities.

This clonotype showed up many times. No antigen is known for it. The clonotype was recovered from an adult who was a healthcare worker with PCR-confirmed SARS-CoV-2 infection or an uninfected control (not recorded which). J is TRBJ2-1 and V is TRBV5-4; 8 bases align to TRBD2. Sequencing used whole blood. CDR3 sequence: CASSLAGTRQNEQFF. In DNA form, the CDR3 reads TGTGCCAGCAGCTTGGCCGGGACTAGGCAAAATGAGCAGTTCTTC.